This TCR beta chain came from a study of shared clonotypes between healthy human individuals. CDR3 length: 13 residues. V gave up 7 bases and J gave up 11 bases, with 24 bases separating them. CDR1 is SQVTM, CDR2 ANQGSEA, per germline. Sequencing was performed with immunoSEQ multiplex PCR; in TCRdb, only in-frame clones are kept and a portion is missing. Here the sample spans roughly 500,000 clones, 90% to 97% being singletons. Donors were healthy HIV-negative adults without recent acute infections or vaccinations. Splitting the CD4+ cells yielded a CD45RA+ naive subset and a CD45RA-negative memory subset.

J is TRBJ2-7 and V is TRBV29-1; a possible D gene is TRBD2 (5 bases). Material: naive CD4+ T cells sorted from blood. The sample's subset: CD45RA+ positively selected. The sequence derives from a woman aged 25 to 39 in good health. The CDR3 nucleotides are TGCAGCGCCCCTGTCAGGCGGGCCGCCACGGAGTACTTC. Amino acids: CSAPVRRAATEYF.